This TCR beta chain comes out of a study of cytomegalovirus exposure and HLA in healthy donors (dated by TCRdb to 2017 to 2019). In terms of the full investigation: In an earlier analysis of several hundred of the donors, 276 Gb of sequence data and 90 million to 130 million unique TCR beta sequences from 150 million to 200 million T cells were reported. An early release covering roughly 580 HLA-typed donors comprised about 300 gigabases of sequencing data and tens of millions of unique TCR sequences. The genetic ancestry cluster associated with self-reported Caucasian donors included over 80% of the roughly 400 genotyped donors. The aim of the study was to test whether cataloging public T cell receptors could identify signatures of past pathogen exposure. The T cell repertoires of under 700 subjects were profiled by immunosequencing and related to cytomegalovirus serostatus. Besides the first cohort of about 730 subjects, a separate validation cohort made up of about 120 different subjects was used. The study combined high-throughput TCR immunosequencing, statistical association of individual TCRs with disease status, and machine learning to predict cytomegalovirus infection status. To study patterns of TCR occurrence, a later analysis re-analyzed previously published TCR beta repertoires from 550 to 800 donors and added high-resolution HLA genotyping. Rather than drawing on any new phenotypic data, the later analysis identified candidate immune exposures from TCR beta sequences and the way those sequences occurred across donors. In an earlier analysis of 550 to 700 of the donors, high-throughput TCR beta sequencing was used to judge whether each TCR beta V gene segment behaved as functional or pseudogenic. Donor age, sex, ethnicity and CMV serostatus were compiled together with the repertoire data. A later genetic analysis used genome-wide SNP genotypes for about 65% of the 666 donors, treating that subset as a discovery cohort. Every discovery cohort repertoire had been produced on one sequencing platform. HLA typing covered class I and class II loci at four-digit resolution. Typing coverage differed by locus: A, B, C, DRB1 and DQB1 were typed in about 629-640 donors, DQA1 in about 500, DPA1 in some 570, and DPB1 in 450 to 480. Four to six DR-DQ haplotypes were handled as single units for association and clustering, since linkage in the cohort was strong. Among several hundred genotyped donors of the cohort, an average of roughly 230,000 unique TCR beta nucleotide sequences was sequenced per donor, of which about 18% were non-productive. The paper as a whole reports these results and caveats: The sequencing pipeline was judged likely to have produced a cluster of highly shared sequence variants as a technical artifact. V-gene and J-gene trimming of TCR beta chains was associated with a missense DCLRE1C variant in a later genetic analysis, and the association was replicated in an independent cohort. The only immune exposure information available for the cohort was CMV serostatus. At a false discovery rate of 0.05, a later analysis linked some 18,000 TCR beta sequences to specific HLA alleles. A few of the identified cytomegalovirus-associated TCR beta chains were confirmed in vitro to be specific for cytomegalovirus antigens. When HLA alleles, especially DR and DQ, strongly co-occurred, attributing TCR associations to individual alleles was difficult. An earlier analysis of around 600 of the donors showed that most TCR beta V segments appeared in productive rearrangements either about 87% or about 30% of the time, which broadly matched IMGT annotations. Most TCR sequences were observed very rarely across donors, whereas some public TCRs were present in many individuals. Compared with the roughly 710-donor mean, donors in an Asian-associated ancestry cluster had fewer N-insertions in productive TCRs, according to a later genetic analysis. Cytomegalovirus status was reported to be diagnosed by the classifier with high specificity and sensitivity in both the original and validation cohorts. It was suggested by the authors that the approach could potentially be generalized to other disease states and immunological phenotypes. HLA typing was unavailable for some donors at each locus, so association tests used only the typed subset. Because counts were too low, approximately 15 rarely observed V segments, including chromosome 9 orphons, were excluded from the earlier analysis of roughly 580 of the donors. Linkage disequilibrium might explain the correlated functional status among segregating V segments, but an unknown experimental factor could not be excluded. A later analysis found that TCR association rates varied across HLA loci, with DRB1 alleles showing the most associated TCRs and HLA-C alleles the fewest. According to a later analysis, most CMV-associated TCR beta chains appeared to be HLA-restricted, and the HLA associations seemed to be driven largely by CMV exposure. In a later analysis, HLA-associated TCR beta chains were found to be more clonally expanded and to have lower generation probabilities than equally common non-associated chains. In a later analysis, several top co-occurrence clusters were reported to appear linked to parvovirus B19, influenza, CMV and Epstein-Barr virus. A further reported finding was that TCR beta sequences accurately predicted the HLA-A and HLA-B alleles for most subjects in the first cohort. Some IMGT-functional V segments, including TRBV6-2 and TRBV6-3, could not be told apart with the 87-base-pair reads, so those segments were excluded. In the study, about 150 TCR beta chains were listed as associated with cytomegalovirus. The presence/absence analyses assumed that sequencing depth was roughly uniform across donors, and that assumption may not be true. Only TCR beta chains were sequenced in this cohort, and the absence of alpha or paired-chain data limited detectable features.

The trim is 8 bases for V and 4 bases for J, with a gap of 14 bases between the germline ends. According to the germline V gene, CDR1 reads MNHNS and CDR2 reads SASEGT. The CDR3 covers 13 residues, taking in both the cysteine and the phenylalanine. Left in the record is the CDR3 DNA by itself, 39 bases read in frame from the first base. The library was obtained by the immunoSEQ multiplex PCR assay. For the multiplex PCR, a mixture combining 60 forward primers for TCR Vbeta segments and 13 reverse primers for TCR Jbeta segments was used. The CDR3 region of rearranged TCR beta genes was amplified from genomic DNA by a multiplex PCR assay. The amplified TCR beta libraries were sequenced on the Illumina HiSeq System as 87-base-pair reads. In the source study's methods: In a later analysis, roughly 80 million unique TCR beta chains were counted across the 500 to 700 repertoires, and roughly 9.9 million of these chains were shared by at least two donors. A nearest-neighbor algorithm error-corrected the raw reads and collapsed the reads into unique sequences, merging closely related sequences to remove PCR and sequencing errors. To assign V, D and J gene segments, CDR3 sequences were aligned to IMGT reference sequences. For a sequence to be retained, a match of at least six nucleotides was required to both a V gene segment and a J gene segment. A rearrangement was called productive if the CDR3 had no stop codons and remained in frame with V and J, and every other rearrangement was called non-productive. Following IMGT convention, CDR3 was defined as the stretch from the second conserved V-encoded cysteine up to the conserved J-encoded phenylalanine. In an earlier analysis of some 550 of the donors, sequences lacking an unambiguous match to a single V gene segment were excluded. In an earlier analysis of 500 to 750 of the donors, V segments were called functional above 56.7% productive rearrangements and were called segregating when the between-donor standard deviation exceeded 5%. A statistical classification framework was built to diagnose cytomegalovirus status from the catalog of TCR beta chain sequences. V and J gene assignment, in a later analysis, came from comparing TCR nucleotide sequences with IMGT/GENE-DB human TR gene sequences. A later analysis assigned CDR3 sequences and most-parsimonious VDJ recombination scenarios with the TCRdist pipeline. In a later analysis, each TCR beta chain was defined by its CDR3 amino acid sequence together with its V-gene family, and reads lacking a unique V-gene family were excluded. To address suspected cross-contamination and a sequencing artifact, a later analysis removed around 600 highly shared, low-generation-probability nucleotide sequences. In a later analysis, a clonal expansion index for each public chain was calculated from normalized within-repertoire ranks of inferred template counts. A later analysis computed generation probabilities with a VDJ recombination model fitted to out-of-frame rearrangements, and checked the results against IGoR. In a later analysis, hypergeometric tests were used to score TCR-TCR, TCR-HLA and TCR-CMV co-occurrence, with a repertoire-size bias correction applied to TCR pairs. False discovery rates were estimated in a later analysis by permuting HLA or CMV assignments 20 times. In a later analysis, co-occurring TCRs were grouped using DBSCAN, and TCRdist sequence similarity was added for clustering within HLA-allele-positive subsets. Repertoires with fewer than 30,000 or more than 120,000 public chains, plus five repertoires with anomalous nucleotide sharing, were excluded from co-occurrence clustering. TCRdb re-hosts the immuneACCESS table, in-frame sequences only. Its copies lack some clones; in the studies checked, an unresolved V gene accounts for under half of them, and the cause for the rest is not known. From that table come the V and J calls and clone size; the DNA was used to work out D and trimming. The sample yields 150,000 to 200,000 clones; approximately 80% were counted once. The ten largest clones represent about 1.5% of the sample.

Note on this clone: Which antigen it targets is not known. Base qualities are not recorded, but no much larger clone differs from it by a single base.

In total, approximately 690 healthy bone marrow donors made up the cohort. At the time of sampling, every cohort member was nominally healthy, though immune exposures that went unrecorded were likely present. The donor tested CMV seronegative and was one of the 352 seronegative cohort members. A peripheral blood sample was collected from each donor, and TCR beta sequencing was performed on peripheral blood mononuclear cells. Genomic DNA was extracted from the blood cell samples with the Qiagen DNeasy Blood Extraction Kit. The receptor was isolated from a male donor in good health and CMV-seronegative. The sequence is built from TRBV6-1 and TRBJ1-2; the D gene identity is not certain. The specimen sequenced was PBMCs. The CDR3 sequence is CASLPGLGYGYTF. The nucleotide sequence reads TGTGCCAGCCTCCCGGGATTGGGCTATGGCTACACCTTC.